Following are 23 T cell receptor beta chains from one sample sequenced in a study of T cell responses to AZD1222 COVID-19 vaccine. The assay was immunoSEQ multiplex PCR, and TCRdb's table has in-frame clones only and misses some. The sample lists 85,000 to 100,000 clones, 80% to 95% occurring once. Specimen: peripheral blood, collected 28 days after the second AZD1222 dose. These receptors were collected from an adult who received the AZD1222 COVID-19 vaccine.

The rearrangement links TRBV28 to TRBJ2-2; 7 nucleotides align to TRBD2. CDR1 and CDR2 (germline): MDHEN, SYDVKM. The ends lost 3 bases at V and 4 bases at J; junction bases unmatched: 5. This CDR3 contains 15 residues. The CDR3 DNA reads TGTGCCAGCAGTTTCTCGGCGGGAGTCACCGGGGAGCTGTTTTTT. The encoded protein is CASSFSAGVTGELFF. Using reference TRBV28 and TRBJ2-2 for the parts outside the CDR3, the full variable domain is DVKVTQSSRYLVKRTGEKVFLECVQDMDHENMFWYRQDPGLGLRLIYFSYDVKMKEKGDIPEGYSVSREKKERFSLILESASTNQTSMYLCASSFSAGVTGELFFGEGSRLTVL.

This clone was seen just once. The genes are TRBV3-1 (or the pseudogene TRBV3-2) and TRBJ1-4, with unresolved D. Germline V CDR1 and CDR2: LGHDT, YNNKEL (reference sequence). V was pared by 3 bases and J by 10 bases, with 12 bases between. The CDR3 runs 13 residues. The chain's CDR3 is CASSQGTGSKLFF. Here the CDR3 DNA reads TGTGCCAGCAGCCAGGGTACGGGTTCAAAACTGTTTTTT.

This chain links TRBV7-3 with TRBJ2-5, with a possible D match to TRBD2 (6 bases). V was shortened by 5 bases and J by 5 bases, with 24 bases between the two germline ends. Germline V gene sequence: CDR1 SGHTA, CDR2 FQGTGA. The CDR3 is 17 amino acids. This CDR3 reads CASSARGDLMSQETQYF. The CDR3 region has the DNA TGTGCCAGCAGCGCTCGCGGGGACTTGATGTCGCAGGAGACCCAGTACTTC.

The rearrangement joins TRBV5-1 to TRBJ2-7; 10 bases align to TRBD1. The V gene's germline CDR1 is SGHRS and CDR2 YFSETQ. The length of the CDR3 is 15 residues. V gave up 0 bases and J gave up 5 bases; unmatched junction bases: 5. CDR3 sequence reads: CASSLGDRGSDEQYF. The CDR3 coding sequence is TGCGCCAGCAGCTTGGGGGACAGGGGATCCGACGAGCAGTACTTC. Variable domain in full (rest from reference TRBV5-1 and TRBJ2-7): KAGVTQTPRYLIKTRGQQVTLSCSPISGHRSVSWYQQTPGQGLQFLFEYFSETQRNKGNFPGRFSGRQFSNSRSEMNVSTLELGDSALYLCASSLGDRGSDEQYFGPGTRLTVT.

The V call is TRBV6-6, the J call TRBJ2-7; a weak D match, TRBD1 (6 bases). Trimming cost V 2 bases and J 2 bases, with 10 bases left between them. The CDR3 consists of 14 residues. CDR1 and CDR2 (germline): MNHNY, SVGAGI (reference sequence). In DNA, the CDR3 is TGTGCCAGCAGTTACCGGACAGACCCCTACGAGCAGTACTTC. It is translated as CASSYRTDPYEQYF.

The gene calls are TRBV4-1 and TRBJ2-5, with 7 bases matching TRBD2. The CDR3 covers 14 residues. Germline lookup yields CDR1 MGHRA and CDR2 YSYEKL. V lost 1 base to trimming and J lost 5 bases; unmatched junction nucleotides: 4. CDR3 amino acids: CASSQATSSETQYF. Written as DNA, the CDR3 is TGCGCCAGCAGCCAAGCGACTAGCTCGGAGACCCAGTACTTC.

J is TRBJ1-2 and V is TRBV24-1; D not certain. V shed 4 bases and J shed 4 bases, with 6 bases lying between them. Germline V lookup: CDR1 KGHDR, CDR2 SFDVKD. The CDR3 has 12 amino acids. CDR3 coding DNA: TGTGCCACCAGTGACAGCATCTATGGCTACACCTTC. This sequence encodes CATSDSIYGYTF.

The chain carries TRBV7-9 and TRBJ2-7; D call uncertain. Trimming left V 0 bases short and J 5 bases short, with 8 bases between. CDR1 SEHNR and CDR2 FQNEAQ come from the germline V gene (reference sequence). This CDR3 is 13 amino acids long. CDR3 protein: CASSLAAYNEQYF. CDR3 nucleotide sequence: TGTGCCAGCAGCTTAGCGGCTTATAACGAGCAGTACTTC.

The genes are TRBV11-2 and TRBJ2-7; D is undetermined. The CDR3 has 11 amino acids. The germline CDR1 and CDR2 sequences are SGHAT and FQNNGV. Deletions cut 3 bases from V and 6 bases from J, with 6 bases between. The CDR3 sequence is CASSFTREQYF. The DNA for the CDR3 is TGTGCCAGCAGCTTCACCCGCGAGCAGTACTTC.

The gene calls are TRBV5-1 and TRBJ1-5; a possible D gene is TRBD1 (5 bases). Germline V gene data show CDR1 as SGHRS and CDR2 as YFSETQ. The ends were cut back, 2 bases at V and 6 bases at J, with 9 bases in the middle. This CDR3 has 13 residues. The CDR3: CASSFERGQPQHF. CDR3 DNA sequence: TGCGCCAGCAGCTTTGAAAGGGGTCAGCCCCAGCATTTT.

The chain is built from TRBV7-9 and TRBJ2-7, with D unclear. The CDR3 extends over 14 amino acids. Germline CDR1 is SEHNR and CDR2 is FQNEAQ (reference sequence). Trimming removed 5 bases at V and 3 bases at J, with 14 bases between. For the CDR3, the DNA is TGTGCCAGCAGCGGCGGCCAAGCGATCTACGAGCAGTACTTC. Its translation is CASSGGQAIYEQYF.

A single count supports this clone. The gene calls are TRBV5-6 and TRBJ1-2; TRBD1 might be the D (5 bases). The CDR3 runs 13 residues. The V end lost 4 bases, the J end lost 4 bases, and 11 bases lay between the germline ends. Germline loops: CDR1 SGHDT, CDR2 YYEEEE. CDR3 region: CASSGTGPYGYTF. The CDR3 region has the DNA TGTGCCAGCAGCGGGACCGGGCCCTATGGCTACACCTTC. Together with reference TRBV5-6 and TRBJ1-2, the CDR3 gives the full variable domain: DAGVTQSPTHLIKTRGQQVTLRCSPKSGHDTVSWYQQALGQGPQFIFQYYEEEERQRGNFPDRFSGHQFPNYSSELNVNALLLGDSALYLCASSGTGPYGYTFGSGTRLTVV.

The rearrangement joins TRBV3-1 (or the pseudogene TRBV3-2) to TRBJ2-3; no definite D call. Germline CDR1 LGHDT, CDR2 YNNKEL (reference sequence). The CDR3 consists of 13 residues. V was trimmed by 1 base and J by 4 bases, leaving 6 bases between them. The CDR3 nucleotides are TGTGCCAGCAGCCAAGCGGCGGCAGATACGCAGTATTTT. It encodes CASSQAAADTQYF.

The chain combines TRBV19 with TRBJ1-6, with D unresolved. Trimming left V 3 bases short and J 2 bases short, with 5 bases between. The germline V gene encodes CDR1 LNHDA and CDR2 SQIVND (reference sequence). The CDR3 runs to 14 residues. The DNA for the CDR3 is TGTGCCAGTAGTATCGGGGCCTATAATTCACCCCTCCACTTT. Translating gives CASSIGAYNSPLHF. The full variable domain, completed using reference TRBV19 and TRBJ1-6, is DGGITQSPKYLFRKEGQNVTLSCEQNLNHDAMYWYRQDPGQGLRLIYYSQIVNDFQKGDIAEGYSVSREKKESFPLTVTSAQKNPTAFYLCASSIGAYNSPLHFGNGTRLTVT.

This clone has only one observation. CDR3 DNA: TGTGCCACCAGCAGGGGCGGGACTAGCGGTTTCAATGAGCAGTTCTTC. It yields the protein CATSRGGTSGFNEQFF. The chain has TRBV15 and TRBJ2-1; TRBD2 matches at 11 bases. CDR3 length equals 16 residues. The V gene's germline CDR1 is LNHNV and CDR2 YYDKDF (reference sequence). After removal of 3 bases from V and 6 bases from J, the junction contained 7 bases not matched to a gene. Looking up the rest from reference TRBV15 and TRBJ2-1 gives the full variable domain: DAMVIQNPRYQVTQFGKPVTLSCSQTLNHNVMYWYQQKSSQAPKLLFHYYDKDFNNEADTPDNFQSRRPNTSFCFLDIRSPGLGDTAMYLCATSRGGTSGFNEQFFGPGTRLTVL.

The genes are TRBV28 and TRBJ1-4; D is undetermined. From germline, CDR1 is MDHEN and CDR2 SYDVKM. This CDR3 spans 16 amino acids. V lost 5 bases and J 4 bases, leaving 17 bases between the germline ends. In DNA, the CDR3 is TGTGCCAGCAGTCCTAGGGCCGCGGGGTATAATGAAAAACTGTTTTTT. Residues: CASSPRAAGYNEKLFF. The full variable domain, with the rest looked up from reference TRBV28 and TRBJ1-4, is DVKVTQSSRYLVKRTGEKVFLECVQDMDHENMFWYRQDPGLGLRLIYFSYDVKMKEKGDIPEGYSVSREKKERFSLILESASTNQTSMYLCASSPRAAGYNEKLFFGSGTQLSVL.

V is TRBV28 and J is TRBJ1-1, with D perhaps matching TRBD1 (5 bases). V lost 6 bases and J 1 base, leaving 12 bases between the germline ends. Germline V gene data show CDR1 as MDHEN and CDR2 as SYDVKM. The length of the CDR3 is 14 residues. CDR3 DNA sequence: TGTGCCAGCAGGCTAGCACAGGAGAACACTGAAGCTTTCTTT. As protein: CASRLAQENTEAFF.

The chain joins TRBV28 to TRBJ2-7, with 10 positions matching TRBD2. Germline values: CDR1 MDHEN, CDR2 SYDVKM. The CDR3 sequence is 16 residues long. V was clipped by 7 bases and J by 7 bases; unmatched bases: 16. CDR3 protein: CASILSSGRATEEQYF. For the CDR3, the DNA is TGTGCCAGCATATTGTCCAGCGGGAGGGCTACGGAGGAGCAGTACTTC.

This chain links TRBV3-1 (or the pseudogene TRBV3-2) with TRBJ2-3; D not resolved. The ends were cut back, 4 bases at V and 2 bases at J, with 13 bases in the middle. Germline V CDR1 and CDR2: LGHDT, YNNKEL (reference sequence). The CDR3 covers 15 residues. CDR3 DNA sequence: TGTGCCAGCAGCCGATCGACGGTCTTCACAGATACGCAGTATTTT. Its protein product is CASSRSTVFTDTQYF.

About this clone: In the same sample, other DNA sequences code for this CDR3. The chain recombines TRBV28 with TRBJ1-1; D unclear. Germline V gives CDR1 MDHEN, CDR2 SYDVKM. CDR3 length equals 13 residues. V dropped 2 bases and J dropped 1 base, with 5 bases sitting between them. The CDR3 region has the DNA TGTGCCAGCAGTTTAGGGCAGAACACTGAAGCTTTCTTT. It translates to CASSLGQNTEAFF.

The chain joins TRBV5-1 to TRBJ2-5, with TRBD1 as a possible D gene (6 bases). CDR3 length: 10 residues. V was shortened by 10 bases and J by 4 bases, with 8 bases between the two germline ends. Germline lookup yields CDR1 SGHRS and CDR2 YFSETQ. The CDR3 spells CASRGETQYF. The DNA of the CDR3 is TGCGCCTCCAGGGGAGAGACCCAGTACTTC.

This sequence joins TRBV30 and TRBJ1-1; no definite D call. Deletions cut 4 bases from V and 5 bases from J, with 17 bases between. The length of the CDR3 is 14 residues. Per the germline V gene, CDR1 is GTSNPN and CDR2 is SVGIG (reference sequence). The CDR3, as DNA: TGTGCCTGGATCCCAGAGGCAGCTAATACTGAAGCTTTCTTT. Translating gives CAWIPEAANTEAFF.

The chain uses TRBV12-3 or TRBV12-4 and TRBJ2-2; D call uncertain. CDR3 size: 13 residues. Trimming removed 3 bases from V and 6 bases from J, with 8 bases in between. The CDR3 loop is CASSLGLAGELFF. CDR3 bases: TGTGCCAGCAGTTTGGGTCTTGCCGGGGAGCTGTTTTTT.